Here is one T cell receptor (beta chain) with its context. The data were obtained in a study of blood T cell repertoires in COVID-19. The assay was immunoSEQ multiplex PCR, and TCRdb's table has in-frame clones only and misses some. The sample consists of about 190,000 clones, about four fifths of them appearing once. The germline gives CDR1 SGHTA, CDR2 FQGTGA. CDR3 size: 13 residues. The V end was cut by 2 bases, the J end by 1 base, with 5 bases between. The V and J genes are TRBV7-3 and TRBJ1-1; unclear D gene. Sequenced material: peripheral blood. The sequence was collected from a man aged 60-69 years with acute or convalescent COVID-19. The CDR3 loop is CASSLGRNTEAFF. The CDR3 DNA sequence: TGTGCCAGCAGCTTAGGCCGGAACACTGAAGCTTTCTTT.